This TCR beta chain was profiled in a study of shared clonotypes between healthy human individuals. The germline CDR1 and CDR2 sequences are GTSNPN and SVGIG (reference sequence). V was shortened by 3 bases and J by 4 bases, with 18 bases between the two germline ends. This CDR3 spans 15 amino acids. Sequenced by immunoSEQ multiplex PCR; TCRdb stores in-frame clones only, minus some. The table includes approximately 1,500,000 clones, 95% to 99% detected once. Specimen: naive CD4+ T cells sorted from blood. Subset reported: CD45RA+ positively selected. This receptor was identified in a young man in good health. The chain employs TRBV30 and TRBJ1-2; D perhaps matches TRBD1 (5 bases). The CDR3: CAWRFTAGGAYGYTF. The DNA of the CDR3 is TGTGCCTGGAGGTTTACTGCAGGAGGGGCCTATGGCTACACCTTC.